This record looks at one T cell receptor beta chain sequence and its context. Its antigen remains unidentified. With V trimmed by 3 bases and J by 6 bases, 16 bases remained unmatched. Germline CDR1 GTSNPN, CDR2 SVGIG (reference sequence). The CDR3 runs to 16 residues. PCR employed 60 Vbeta and 13 Jbeta primers. Generated by immunoSEQ multiplex PCR, the TCRdb table keeps only in-frame clones and is missing some. Its table lists about 200,000 clones. This specimen belongs to a study of cytomegalovirus exposure and HLA in healthy donors. Looking at the study overall: Some 180 million T cells yielded more than 90 million unique TCR beta sequences in earlier analysis.

Study results and caveats: Common viral pathogens seemed, in a later analysis, to connect with several of the most significant clusters. In vitro confirmation showed a few CMV-associated chains to be CMV antigen specific.

The receptor was isolated from a boy aged 10-17 years in good health and CMV-seronegative. This chain links TRBV30 with TRBJ1-1; TRBD1 aligns across 7 bases. The sequencing sample was made of PBMCs. CDR3 DNA sequence: TGTGCCTGGAGAGACCGCAGGGGGTCTACGATAGCTGAAGCTTTCTTT. It translates to CAWRDRRGSTIAEAFF. Full variable domain (remainder filled in from reference TRBV30 and TRBJ1-1): SQTIHQWPATLVQPVGSPLSLECTVEGTSNPNLYWYRQAAGRGLQLLFYSVGIGQISSEVPQNLSASRPQDRQFILSSKKLLLSDSGFYLCAWRDRRGSTIAEAFFGQGTRLTVV.